This entry lists 31 T cell receptor beta chains sequenced from one sample in a study of PD-L1 blockade in urothelial cancer. TCRdb's table, derived via immunoSEQ multiplex PCR, lists solely in-frame clones and lacks some. The repertoire has about 700 clones, about 35% of them found once; the top ten carry 8% to 10%. Sequences were derived from tumor tissue, sampled before atezolizumab (anti-PD-L1) treatment. Receptor source: a man aged 55 to 70 with urothelial cancer.

The chain joins TRBV16 to TRBJ2-5, with D unclear. CDR1 KGHSY and CDR2 FQNENV come from the germline V gene. The V end was cut by 5 bases, the J end by 6 bases, with 13 bases between. CDR3 size: 13 residues. The CDR3 bases are TGTGCCAGCAGCGTGCCGATAGAGAAGACCCAGTACTTC. Encoded protein: CASSVPIEKTQYF.

This clone has more than one count but fewer than ten. This chain connects TRBV6-8 to TRBJ2-3, with D possibly being TRBD1 (6 bases). Trimming stripped 5 bases from V and 6 bases from J, with 18 bases between. CDR1 and CDR2 from the germline V gene are MNHGY and SAAAGT. The CDR3 has 15 residues. The DNA for the CDR3 is TGTGCCAGCAGTCTAACGACAGGACCCTCGGATACGCAGTATTTT. Translated, it gives CASSLTTGPSDTQYF.

V is TRBV6-8 and J is TRBJ1-3; D gene uncertain. Trimming removed 7 bases from V and 0 bases from J, with 7 bases in between. This CDR3 spans 13 amino acids. From germline, CDR1 is MNHGY and CDR2 SAAAGT. DNA of the CDR3: TGTGCCAGCAAACGGTTCTCTGGAAACACCATATATTTT. Residues: CASKRFSGNTIYF.

Within the sample, this clone is large. The chain carries TRBV6-8 and TRBJ1-1; 7 bases match TRBD1. V shed 8 bases and J 11 bases; nucleotides not matched to a gene: 14. In germline, CDR1 is MNHGY, CDR2 SAAAGT. This CDR3 is built from 13 residues. CDR3 sequence: CASSRGTDGAAFF. CDR3 coding DNA: TGTGCCAGCTCCCGAGGGACAGACGGCGCGGCTTTCTTT.

This chain uses TRBV15 with TRBJ2-7; D ambiguous. Germline CDR1 is LNHNV and CDR2 is YYDKDF (reference sequence). V gave up 3 bases and J gave up 2 bases, with 11 bases separating them. The CDR3 spans 14 residues. CDR3 coding DNA: TGTGCCACCAGCAGGTCGGTAGGCACCTACGAGCAGTACTTC. It is translated as CATSRSVGTYEQYF.

The J gene is TRBJ2-7, the V gene TRBV12-5; TRBD2 aligns across 7 bases. J was trimmed by 6 bases and V by 4 bases; bases with no gene match: 9. Looked up from germline, CDR1 is LGHNT and CDR2 is FRNRAP. The length of the CDR3 is 14 residues. CDR3 sequence (DNA): TGTGCTAGTGGTTCTAGCGGTGACCTTCTCGAGCAGTACTTC. The encoded protein is CASGSSGDLLEQYF.

V usage is TRBV18 and J usage is TRBJ1-1; the D gene is possibly TRBD1 (6 bases). CDR3 length: 13 amino acids. Per germline, CDR1 KGHSH and CDR2 LQKENI. V was shortened by 2 bases and J by 11 bases, with 15 bases between the two germline ends. For the CDR3, the DNA is TGTGCCAGCTCACCAATTGTGGCAGGGGACGCTTTCTTT. Encoded protein: CASSPIVAGDAFF. The full variable domain, its missing parts supplied by reference TRBV18 and TRBJ1-1, is NAGVMQNPRHLVRRRGQEARLRCSPMKGHSHVYWYRQLPEEGLKFMVYLQKENIIDESGMPKERFSAEFPKEGPSILRIQQVVRGDSAAYFCASSPIVAGDAFFGQGTRLTVV.

The chain has TRBV19 and TRBJ2-3; no clear D. V dropped 5 bases and J dropped 1 base, with 4 bases sitting between them. There are 12 residues in the CDR3. Per germline, CDR1 LNHDA and CDR2 SQIVND (reference sequence). The CDR3 coding sequence is TGTGCCAGTAGTGCCCGCACAGATACGCAGTATTTT. The encoded protein is CASSARTDTQYF.

By sample share, this clone is large. The chain is built from TRBV11-3 and TRBJ2-2; weak D call: TRBD1 (5 bases). The V gene lost 5 bases and the J gene lost 5 bases, with 21 bases spanning the gap. This CDR3 contains 17 residues. The germline CDR1 and CDR2 sequences are SGHNT and YENEEA. The CDR3 bases are TGTGCCAGCAGCCCCTCCCCCGCCTCAGGGTTAACCGGGGAGCTGTTTTTT. It specifies CASSPSPASGLTGELFF.

The table lists this clone with a few counts. The CDR3 loop reads CASSPGQVHLETQYF. The CDR3 region has the DNA TGTGCCAGCAGTCCTGGACAGGTCCACCTAGAGACCCAGTACTTC. This chain joins TRBV14 and TRBJ2-5; 7 positions agree with TRBD1. Germline CDR1 is SGHDN and CDR2 is FVKESK. There are 15 residues in the CDR3. With V trimmed by 6 bases and J by 4 bases, 11 bases remained unmatched.

The rearrangement links TRBV19 to TRBJ2-3, with 12 bases that match TRBD2. The length of the CDR3 is 16 residues. The germline CDR1 and CDR2 sequences are LNHDA and SQIVND (reference sequence). Losses at the gene ends were 6 bases for V and 5 bases for J; bases not matched to a gene: 9. This chain's CDR3 is CASRFLTSGREDTQYF. In DNA, the CDR3 is TGTGCCAGTAGATTCCTGACTAGCGGGAGAGAAGATACGCAGTATTTT. The complete variable domain, with remaining parts taken from reference TRBV19 and TRBJ2-3, reads DGGITQSPKYLFRKEGQNVTLSCEQNLNHDAMYWYRQDPGQGLRLIYYSQIVNDFQKGDIAEGYSVSREKKESFPLTVTSAQKNPTAFYLCASRFLTSGREDTQYFGPGTRLTVL.

V and J are TRBV6-8 and TRBJ2-3, with D tentatively TRBD2 (6 bases). The CDR3 sequence is 13 residues long. V lost 9 bases and J lost 4, with 14 bases in between. Looked up from germline, CDR1 is MNHGY and CDR2 is SAAAGT. CDR3 sequence reads: CASMSGVPDTQYF. The CDR3 DNA follows: TGTGCCAGTATGTCGGGAGTCCCAGATACGCAGTATTTT.

This clone was picked up a small number of times. This chain uses TRBV18 with TRBJ2-7, with D hard to call. This CDR3 has 13 residues. Germline lookup yields CDR1 KGHSH and CDR2 LQKENI. V dropped 2 bases and J dropped 7 bases, with 12 bases sitting between them. CDR3 DNA sequence: TGTGCCAGCTCACCAGGGCAAGCCCAGGAGCAGTACTTC. Translated: CASSPGQAQEQYF.

The chain joins TRBV9 to TRBJ2-3, with unresolved D. Trimming removed 4 bases from V and 2 bases from J, with 20 bases in between. The CDR3 runs to 17 residues. Germline CDR1 and CDR2: SGDLS and YYNGEE. The CDR3 sequence is CASSRYLGIGFTDTQYF. The CDR3 DNA is TGTGCCAGCAGCAGATACTTAGGGATAGGGTTCACAGATACGCAGTATTTT.

On this clone: The junction does not match germline at one end; this may be a read error. The chain recombines TRBV6-1 with TRBJ1-5; D possibly corresponds to TRBD1 (6 bases). Germline V gives CDR1 MNHNS, CDR2 SASEGT. The CDR3 extends over 14 amino acids. The DNA of the CDR3 is TGTGCCATCAGTGAAGGGGGGGGCAATCAGCCCCAGCATTTT. This encodes CAISEGGGNQPQHF.

This clone was detected only a few times. The chain has TRBV14 and TRBJ2-1, with 14 bases that match TRBD2. In germline, CDR1 is SGHDN, CDR2 FVKESK. V was clipped by 3 bases and J by 9 bases; unmatched bases: 10. This CDR3 is 17 amino acids long. In nucleotides, the CDR3 is TGTGCCAGCAGCCACCCAGGACTAGCGGGAGGAATAGGTGAGCAGTTCTTC. This encodes CASSHPGLAGGIGEQFF.

Within the sample, this clone is large (0.1 to 1%). The genes are TRBV6-8 and TRBJ1-5, with 8 bases fitting TRBD1. The germline CDR1 and CDR2 sequences are MNHGY and SAAAGT. The V and J ends lost 6 bases and 4 bases, in that order; junction bases with no gene match: 8. The CDR3 has 15 amino acids. CDR3 DNA: TGTGCCAGCAGGACTGGACAGGGTTCTAATCAGCCCCAGCATTTT. Protein product: CASRTGQGSNQPQHF.

This chain uses TRBV19 with TRBJ1-4; perhaps TRBD1 as D (6 bases). Trimming left V 9 bases short and J 1 base short, with 12 bases between. The CDR3 is 14 residues long. From germline, CDR1 is LNHDA and CDR2 SQIVND (reference sequence). The CDR3 here is CASNRGLTNEKLFF. The CDR3 DNA reads TGTGCCAGCAATAGGGGGTTAACTAATGAAAAACTGTTTTTT.

This chain uses TRBV28 with TRBJ1-1; D call uncertain. Trimming removed 2 bases at V and 1 base at J, with 8 bases between. Germline V gene data show CDR1 as MDHEN and CDR2 as SYDVKM. CDR3 length: 14 residues. The CDR3 sequence is CASSLVRKNTEAFF. The DNA of the CDR3 is TGTGCCAGCAGTTTAGTACGGAAGAACACTGAAGCTTTCTTT.

The table lists this clone with a few counts. The V gene is TRBV29-1, the J gene TRBJ1-2, with 10 bases lining up with TRBD1. The CDR3 loop spans 13 amino acids. The germline V gene encodes CDR1 SQVTM and CDR2 ANQGSEA. J lost 5 bases, V lost 3 bases, and 3 bases had no gene match. The CDR3 loop reads CSVDPGQGYGYTF. The CDR3 nucleotides read TGCAGCGTTGATCCGGGACAGGGGTATGGCTACACCTTC.

This chain joins TRBV18 and TRBJ2-7; D is uncertain. V shed 2 bases and J shed 5 bases, with 16 bases lying between them. This CDR3 has 15 amino acids. Germline assignment: CDR1 KGHSH and CDR2 LQKENI. The CDR3 loop reads CASSPSDDSLHEQYF. CDR3 bases: TGTGCCAGCTCACCATCGGATGACTCGCTTCACGAGCAGTACTTC.

The chain combines TRBV9 with TRBJ2-1, with 8 bases that match TRBD2. CDR3 length: 16 amino acids. Losses at the gene ends were 3 bases for V and 7 bases for J; bases not matched to a gene: 12. The germline CDR1 and CDR2 sequences are SGDLS and YYNGEE. The CDR3 DNA sequence: TGTGCCAGCAGCGATAGGACTAGCCGGTCGAGAAATGAGCAGTTCTTC. Translation: CASSDRTSRSRNEQFF.

The chain combines TRBV6-8 with TRBJ2-3; D possibly matches TRBD1 or TRBD2 (7 bases each). V lost 3 bases and J 6 bases, leaving 19 bases between the germline ends. The CDR3 consists of 16 residues. Per the germline V gene, CDR1 is MNHGY and CDR2 is SAAAGT. The CDR3 sequence is CASSYEVGGGLDTQYF. CDR3 nucleotide sequence: TGTGCCAGCAGTTATGAGGTGGGAGGGGGCCTGGATACGCAGTATTTT.

The chain combines TRBV7-4 with TRBJ1-1; D ambiguous. The CDR3 is 14 amino acids. The germline CDR1 and CDR2 sequences are SGHVT and SQSDAQ. V dropped 5 bases and J dropped 0 bases, with 10 bases sitting between them. CDR3 DNA sequence: TGTGCCAGCAGCGTGGACCTGATGAACACTGAAGCTTTCTTT. Amino acid sequence: CASSVDLMNTEAFF.

The chain employs TRBV19 and TRBJ1-2; 9 positions match TRBD1. This CDR3 is built from 16 residues. V dropped 9 bases and J dropped 4; count of bases not matched to a gene: 15. In germline, CDR1 is LNHDA, CDR2 SQIVND (reference sequence). The CDR3 region is CASIPGQGTVPYGYTF. The CDR3 bases are TGTGCCAGCATCCCGGGACAGGGAACCGTGCCCTATGGCTACACCTTC.

Sample share makes this clone medium-sized. The chain combines TRBV11-3 with TRBJ2-3; the match to TRBD2 covers 14 bases. V was pared by 3 bases and J by 2 bases, with 10 bases of the junction left unmatched. The CDR3 consists of 19 residues. CDR1 and CDR2 from the germline V gene are SGHNT and YENEEA. CDR3 sequence (DNA): TGTGCCAGCAGCTTGAGACTAGCGGGAGGGCCTCGAGTCACAGATACGCAGTATTTT. The encoded protein is CASSLRLAGGPRVTDTQYF.

Sample share makes this clone large. This chain links TRBV6-8 with TRBJ2-1, with TRBD2 matching 14 bases. In germline, CDR1 is MNHGY, CDR2 SAAAGT. V lost 5 bases, J lost 4 bases, and 1 base stayed unmatched. This CDR3 has 15 amino acids. This chain's CDR3 is CASSGTSGSYNEQFF. DNA of the CDR3: TGTGCCAGCAGTGGGACTAGCGGGAGTTACAATGAGCAGTTCTTC.

J is TRBJ2-3 and V is TRBV9; D ambiguous. The CDR3 loop spans 12 amino acids. Trimming pared 2 bases from V and 2 bases from J, leaving 3 bases between. Looked up from germline, CDR1 is SGDLS and CDR2 is YYNGEE. The CDR3 nucleotides are TGTGCCAGCAGCGTGCTCACAGATACGCAGTATTTT. Amino acid sequence: CASSVLTDTQYF.

The DNA of the CDR3 is TGTGCCAGCAGCTGGGACCGAGATAATTCACCCCTCCACTTT. Its protein product is CASSWDRDNSPLHF. The chain links TRBV25-1 to TRBJ1-6, with a possible D match to TRBD1 (5 bases). The CDR3 runs 14 residues. The germline V gene encodes CDR1 MGHDK and CDR2 SYGVNS. V lost 6 bases, J lost 5 bases, and 11 bases lay in between.

J is TRBJ2-1 and V is TRBV11-3; the D is unclear. V dropped 0 bases and J dropped 8 bases, with 11 bases sitting between them. This CDR3 contains 14 residues. In germline, CDR1 is SGHNT, CDR2 YENEEA. The CDR3 nucleotides read TGTGCCAGCAGCTTAGAAGGGCTTGGGGATGAGCAGTTCTTC. This encodes CASSLEGLGDEQFF.

This clone was recorded only once. The chain joins TRBV29-1 to TRBJ2-7; either TRBD1 or TRBD2 may fit D (6 bases each). The CDR3 totals 12 residues. Between the trimmed V and J ends, which lost 4 bases and 5 bases, there was a span of 12 bases. Germline V gene data show CDR1 as SQVTM and CDR2 as ANQGSEA. In nucleotides, the CDR3 is TGCAGCGTTGGAGGGGGGAGCAACGAGCAGTACTTC. It encodes CSVGGGSNEQYF.